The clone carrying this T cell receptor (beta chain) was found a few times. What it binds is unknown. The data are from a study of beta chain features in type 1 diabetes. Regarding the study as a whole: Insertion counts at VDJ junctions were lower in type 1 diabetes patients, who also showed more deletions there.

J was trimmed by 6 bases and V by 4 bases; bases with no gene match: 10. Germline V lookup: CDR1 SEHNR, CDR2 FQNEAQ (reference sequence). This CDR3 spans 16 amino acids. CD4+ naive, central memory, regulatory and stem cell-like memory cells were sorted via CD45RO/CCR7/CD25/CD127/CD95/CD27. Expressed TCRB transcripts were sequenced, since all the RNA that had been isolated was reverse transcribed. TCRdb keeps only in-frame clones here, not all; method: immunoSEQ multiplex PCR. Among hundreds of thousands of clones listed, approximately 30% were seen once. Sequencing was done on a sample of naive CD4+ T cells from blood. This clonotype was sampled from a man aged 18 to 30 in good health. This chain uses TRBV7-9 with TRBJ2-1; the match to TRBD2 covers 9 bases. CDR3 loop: CASSSPRIAGVNEQFF. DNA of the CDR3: TGTGCCAGCAGCTCCCCCCGGATAGCGGGAGTCAATGAGCAGTTCTTC. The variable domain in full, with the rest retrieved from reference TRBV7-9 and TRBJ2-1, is DTGVSQNPRHKITKRGQNVTFRCDPISEHNRLYWYRQTLGQGPEFLTYFQNEAQLEKSRLLSDRFSAERPKGSFSTLEIQRTEQGDSAMYLCASSSPRIAGVNEQFFGPGTRLTVL.